The 25 T cell receptor beta chains listed next were all sequenced from one sample in a study of cytomegalovirus exposure and HLA in healthy donors. PCR amplification relied on 60 Vbeta primers (plus 13 Jbeta primers). The method was immunoSEQ multiplex PCR; TCRdb's version includes in-frame clones alone and lacks a portion of them. The data show under 200,000 clones, roughly 77% seen once. The material sequenced was PBMCs. These receptors originate from a man in his fifties in good health and CMV-seropositive.

In this sample, this clone turned up once. This sequence joins TRBV2 and TRBJ2-5, with D possibly matching TRBD1 (6 bases). V was shortened by 4 bases and J by 4 bases, with 16 bases between the two germline ends. The length of the CDR3 is 15 residues. From germline, CDR1 is SNHLY and CDR2 FYNNEI. CDR3 in DNA: TGTGCCAGCAGTGCCTTCGTGGGGGCGGGAGAGACCCAGTACTTC. Protein product: CASSAFVGAGETQYF. The full variable domain, rest sourced from reference TRBV2 and TRBJ2-5, is EPEVTQTPSHQVTQMGQEVILRCVPISNHLYFYWYRQILGQKVEFLVSFYNNEISEKSEIFDDQFSVERPDGSNFTLKIRSTKLEDSAMYFCASSAFVGAGETQYFGPGTRLLVL.

V and J are TRBV19 and TRBJ1-5; the match to TRBD1 covers 7 bases. The germline V gene encodes CDR1 LNHDA and CDR2 SQIVND (reference sequence). Germline trimming cut 5 bases from V and 1 base from J; bases unmatched to any gene: 2. This CDR3 is 14 amino acids long. In DNA form, the CDR3 reads TGTGCCAGTAGTGGGACAGCAAGCAATCAGCCCCAGCATTTT. Protein sequence: CASSGTASNQPQHF.

This chain joins TRBV28 and TRBJ2-5; D gene unclear. Per germline, CDR1 MDHEN and CDR2 SYDVKM. Trimming took off 10 bases at V and 5 bases at J, with 14 bases between the two ends. CDR3 size: 12 residues. CDR3 DNA: TGTGCCACCGGCGGCGGAAGCGAGACCCAGTACTTC. This translates into CATGGGSETQYF.

In this sample, this clone turned up once. J is TRBJ2-7 and V is TRBV7-8; no definite D call. Trimming pared 3 bases from V and 0 bases from J, leaving 9 bases between. The CDR3 loop spans 14 amino acids. Per germline, CDR1 SGHVS and CDR2 FQNEAQ. The CDR3 here is CASSLTESSYEQYF. CDR3 nucleotides: TGTGCCAGCAGCTTGACTGAGAGCTCCTACGAGCAGTACTTC.

V gene TRBV4-2 combines with J gene TRBJ1-6; D is ambiguous. The V gene's germline CDR1 is LGHNA and CDR2 YNFKEQ. The V gene lost 0 bases and the J gene lost 0 bases, with 9 bases spanning the gap. CDR3 length equals 17 residues. CDR3 sequence reads: CASSQEWRSSYNSPLHF. The CDR3 DNA reads TGTGCCAGCAGCCAAGAATGGAGGAGCTCCTATAATTCACCCCTCCACTTT.

The chain links TRBV10-3 to TRBJ1-1, with D tentatively TRBD1 (5 bases). Trimming cost V 6 bases and J 6 bases, with 17 bases left between them. The germline CDR1 and CDR2 sequences are ENHRY and SYGVKD. This CDR3 spans 14 amino acids. The CDR3 protein is CAIRGEGSTAEAFF. As DNA, the CDR3 is TGTGCCATCAGAGGGGAAGGGTCGACGGCTGAAGCTTTCTTT.

This chain links TRBV7-9 with TRBJ1-2, with 7 bases identical to TRBD1. V shed 5 bases and J 5 bases; nucleotides not matched to a gene: 11. The germline V gene has CDR1 SEHNR and CDR2 FQNEAQ (reference sequence). The CDR3 loop spans 15 amino acids. CDR3 amino acids: CASSDRDSYRYGYTF. The CDR3 region has the DNA TGTGCCAGCAGCGACCGGGACAGTTACCGTTATGGCTACACCTTC. The full variable domain, rest sourced from reference TRBV7-9 and TRBJ1-2, is DTGVSQNPRHKITKRGQNVTFRCDPISEHNRLYWYRQTLGQGPEFLTYFQNEAQLEKSRLLSDRFSAERPKGSFSTLEIQRTEQGDSAMYLCASSDRDSYRYGYTFGSGTRLTVV.

The chain recombines TRBV5-4 with TRBJ1-1; 9 bases line up with TRBD1. This CDR3 spans 15 amino acids. The V and J ends lost 4 bases and 0 bases, in that order; junction bases with no gene match: 4. The germline V gene encodes CDR1 SGHNT and CDR2 YYREEE (reference sequence). The DNA of the CDR3 is TGTGCCAGCAGCACTAGGACAGGGGTGAACACTGAAGCTTTCTTT. Translating gives CASSTRTGVNTEAFF.

This chain connects TRBV4-1 to TRBJ2-7; no clear D gene. CDR1 and CDR2 (germline): MGHRA, YSYEKL. This CDR3 has 15 amino acids. The V gene lost 0 bases and the J gene lost 3 bases, with 12 bases spanning the gap. CDR3 in DNA: TGCGCCAGCAGCCAAGAGTACCAGGTCAACTACGAGCAGTACTTC. Protein: CASSQEYQVNYEQYF.

This chain links TRBV7-2 with TRBJ2-5, with D perhaps matching TRBD2 (5 bases). Trimming took off 5 bases at V and 6 bases at J, with 16 bases between the two ends. Germline V CDR1 and CDR2: SGHTA, FQGNSA. The CDR3 consists of 14 residues. The CDR3 DNA is TGTGCCAGCAGCGGGCTAGCCACGGTCCAGACCCAGTACTTC. This translates into CASSGLATVQTQYF. Using reference TRBV7-2 and TRBJ2-5 for the parts outside the CDR3, the full variable domain is GAGVSQSPSNKVTEKGKDVELRCDPISGHTALYWYRQSLGQGLEFLIYFQGNSAPDKSGLPSDRFSAERTGGSVSTLTIQRTQQEDSAVYLCASSGLATVQTQYFGPGTRLLVL.

The V gene is TRBV5-1, the J gene TRBJ1-1; 7 bases line up with TRBD1. V lost 0 bases to trimming and J lost 4 bases; unmatched junction nucleotides: 9. The CDR3 is made up of 16 amino acids. Germline CDR1 reads SGHRS; CDR2 reads YFSETQ. The CDR3 region is CASSLEGGRGATEAFF. DNA for the CDR3: TGCGCCAGCAGCTTGGAAGGTGGCAGGGGGGCCACTGAAGCTTTCTTT. Full variable domain (outside the CDR3, taken from reference TRBV5-1 and TRBJ1-1): KAGVTQTPRYLIKTRGQQVTLSCSPISGHRSVSWYQQTPGQGLQFLFEYFSETQRNKGNFPGRFSGRQFSNSRSEMNVSTLELGDSALYLCASSLEGGRGATEAFFGQGTRLTVV.

The V and J genes are TRBV6-5 and TRBJ2-7; no firm D call. Trimming removed 2 bases from V and 0 bases from J, with 14 bases in between. CDR3 length: 16 amino acids. Germline values: CDR1 MNHEY, CDR2 SVGAGI. CDR3 protein: CASSYKFRIDSYEQYF. CDR3 DNA: TGTGCCAGCAGTTACAAGTTTCGAATAGACTCCTACGAGCAGTACTTC.

The rearrangement joins TRBV5-1 to TRBJ1-4; 9 positions match TRBD1. The germline V gene encodes CDR1 SGHRS and CDR2 YFSETQ. The CDR3 consists of 14 residues. V dropped 2 bases and J dropped 10; count of bases not matched to a gene: 6. This chain's CDR3 is CASSFPGQGGKLFF. CDR3 nucleotide sequence: TGCGCCAGCAGCTTTCCGGGACAGGGAGGAAAACTGTTTTTT.

This sequence joins TRBV20-1 and TRBJ2-4, with unresolved D. V was clipped by 6 bases and J by 8 bases, with 11 bases between them. CDR1 DFQATT and CDR2 SNEGSKA come from the germline V gene (reference sequence). This CDR3 has 11 amino acids. CDR3 loop: CSARSRYIQYF. The DNA for the CDR3 is TGCAGTGCGAGGTCCCGGTACATTCAGTACTTC.

The genes are TRBV7-2 and TRBJ2-5; 14 bases fit TRBD2. The junction had 9 bases not matched to a gene; V was cut back by 5 bases and J by 4 bases. This CDR3 has 17 residues. The germline V gene has CDR1 SGHTA and CDR2 FQGNSA. The CDR3 DNA follows: TGTGCCAGCAGCCGGACTAGCGGGGGGCTCTTCCTAGAGACCCAGTACTTC. Its translation is CASSRTSGGLFLETQYF. Supplemented by reference TRBV7-2 and TRBJ2-5, the full variable domain reads GAGVSQSPSNKVTEKGKDVELRCDPISGHTALYWYRQSLGQGLEFLIYFQGNSAPDKSGLPSDRFSAERTGGSVSTLTIQRTQQEDSAVYLCASSRTSGGLFLETQYFGPGTRLLVL.

As regards this clone: In the same sample, other DNA sequences code for this CDR3. J is TRBJ1-6 and V is TRBV5-1, with 8 bases that match TRBD1. The V gene's germline CDR1 is SGHRS and CDR2 YFSETQ. Trimming took 0 bases from V and 5 from J; bases not matched to a gene: 1. The CDR3 runs to 15 residues. CDR3 DNA: TGCGCCAGCAGCTTGGAGACAGGGGATAATTCACCCCTCCACTTT. This encodes CASSLETGDNSPLHF.

The chain uses TRBV4-3 and TRBJ2-7; D remains unclear. This CDR3 spans 14 amino acids. V was cut by 0 bases and J by 1 base, with 7 bases left in between. CDR1 is LGHNA and CDR2 is YSLEER in the germline V gene. CDR3 loop: CASSQEPGSYEQYF. The CDR3 DNA follows: TGCGCCAGCAGCCAAGAACCAGGATCCTACGAGCAGTACTTC.

The V call is TRBV4-2, the J call TRBJ1-4; D remains unclear. V lost 1 base and J 4 bases, leaving 19 bases between the germline ends. Germline-derived CDR1 and CDR2 are LGHNA and YNFKEQ. The length of the CDR3 is 18 residues. The CDR3 region is CASSQVRGLGHYNEKLFF. The DNA for the CDR3 is TGTGCCAGCAGCCAAGTTCGAGGGCTAGGCCATTATAATGAAAAACTGTTTTTT.

CDR3 loop: CASLYRAAGANVLTF. The CDR3 DNA follows: TGTGCCAGCCTCTACAGGGCGGCCGGGGCCAACGTCCTGACTTTC. The rearrangement links TRBV7-9 to TRBJ2-6, with D perhaps matching TRBD1 (6 bases). Between the trimmed V and J ends, which lost 8 bases and 4 bases, there was a span of 15 bases. CDR1 and CDR2 (germline): SEHNR, FQNEAQ (reference sequence). The CDR3 has 15 residues.

The gene calls are TRBV6-6 and TRBJ1-6, with 8 bases lining up with TRBD1. Germline CDR1 reads MNHNY; CDR2 reads SVGAGI (reference sequence). The CDR3 length is 16 residues. V lost 6 bases, J lost 14 bases, and 18 bases stayed unmatched. CDR3 DNA: TGTGCCAGCAGGGGCGGGACAGGTCGTAATGAACGCGCCCTCCACTTT. Amino acid sequence: CASRGGTGRNERALHF.

The J gene is TRBJ1-1, the V gene TRBV2, with 12 bases lining up with TRBD1. The CDR3 is 14 amino acids. CDR1 SNHLY and CDR2 FYNNEI come from the germline V gene. This CDR3 is CAIGDRGPGTEAFF. CDR3 bases: TGTGCTATCGGGGACAGGGGGCCAGGGACTGAAGCTTTCTTT. The whole variable domain, filled in from reference TRBV2 and TRBJ1-1, reads EPEVTQTPSHQVTQMGQEVILRCVPISNHLYFYWYRQILGQKVEFLVSFYNNEISEKSEIFDDQFSVERPDGSNFTLKIRSTKLEDSAMYFCAIGDRGPGTEAFFGQGTRLTVV.

The V call is TRBV7-9, the J call TRBJ2-2; TRBD2 matches at 10 bases. This CDR3 is 18 amino acids long. In germline, CDR1 is SEHNR, CDR2 FQNEAQ (reference sequence). The V segment lost 5 bases and the J segment 3 bases; nucleotides outside the gene matches: 12. The CDR3: CASSPRKRGGKDTGELFF. For the CDR3, the DNA is TGTGCCAGCAGCCCCCGGAAGCGGGGGGGCAAGGACACCGGGGAGCTGTTTTTT. The full variable domain, with the rest looked up from reference TRBV7-9 and TRBJ2-2, is DTGVSQNPRHKITKRGQNVTFRCDPISEHNRLYWYRQTLGQGPEFLTYFQNEAQLEKSRLLSDRFSAERPKGSFSTLEIQRTEQGDSAMYLCASSPRKRGGKDTGELFFGEGSRLTVL.

This clone was observed a handful of times. The J gene is TRBJ2-5, the V gene TRBV6-5, with 7 bases aligning to TRBD1. The ends lost 2 bases at V and 5 bases at J; junction bases unmatched: 11. This CDR3 is built from 16 residues. Per the germline V gene, CDR1 is MNHEY and CDR2 is SVGAGI. CDR3 region: CASSYGSTGNLETQYF. CDR3 bases: TGTGCCAGCAGTTACGGGTCGACAGGGAATTTGGAGACCCAGTACTTC.

The chain links TRBV4-1 to TRBJ2-7; weak D call: TRBD1 (6 bases). The V gene lost 3 bases and the J gene lost 1 base, with 13 bases spanning the gap. CDR3 length: 15 amino acids. Germline loops: CDR1 MGHRA, CDR2 YSYEKL. The CDR3 nucleotides read TGCGCCAGCAGCCAGCCACAGGGCAATTCCTACGAGCAGTACTTC. Translated, it gives CASSQPQGNSYEQYF.

The genes are TRBV4-3 and TRBJ2-5, with 12 bases aligning to TRBD2. The CDR3 totals 18 residues. CDR1 is LGHNA and CDR2 is YSLEER in the germline V gene. The junction had 10 bases not matched to a gene; V was cut back by 0 bases and J by 5 bases. CDR3: CASSQDFTSGGFGETQYF. DNA of the CDR3: TGCGCCAGCAGCCAAGATTTTACTAGCGGGGGGTTCGGGGAGACCCAGTACTTC.